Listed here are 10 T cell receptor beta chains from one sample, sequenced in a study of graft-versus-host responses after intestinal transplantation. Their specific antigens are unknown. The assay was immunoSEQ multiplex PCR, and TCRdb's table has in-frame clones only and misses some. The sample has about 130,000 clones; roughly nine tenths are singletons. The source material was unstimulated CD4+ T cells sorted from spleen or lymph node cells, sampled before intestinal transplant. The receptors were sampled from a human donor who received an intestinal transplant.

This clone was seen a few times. CDR3 sequence: CASSLADSREAFF. The CDR3, as DNA: TGTGCCAGCAGCTTGGCTGACTCCCGAGAAGCTTTCTTT. This chain connects TRBV5-5 to TRBJ1-1; D is unresolved. There are 13 residues in the CDR3. CDR1 and CDR2 from the germline V gene are SGHKS and YYEKEE (reference sequence). Trimming pared 0 bases from V and 8 bases from J, leaving 11 bases between.

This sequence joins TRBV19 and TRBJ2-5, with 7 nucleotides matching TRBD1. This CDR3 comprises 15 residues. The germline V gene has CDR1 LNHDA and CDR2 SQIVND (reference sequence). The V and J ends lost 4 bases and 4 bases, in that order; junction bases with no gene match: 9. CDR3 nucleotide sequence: TGTGCCAGTAGTACCCCCCCAGGGGGTGGAGAGACCCAGTACTTC. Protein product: CASSTPPGGGETQYF.

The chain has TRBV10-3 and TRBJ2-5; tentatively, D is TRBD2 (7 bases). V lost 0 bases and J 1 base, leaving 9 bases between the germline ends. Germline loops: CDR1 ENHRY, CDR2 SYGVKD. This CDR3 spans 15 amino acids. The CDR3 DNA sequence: TGTGCCATCAGTGAGTCACGGGGGGCCCAAGAGACCCAGTACTTC. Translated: CAISESRGAQETQYF.

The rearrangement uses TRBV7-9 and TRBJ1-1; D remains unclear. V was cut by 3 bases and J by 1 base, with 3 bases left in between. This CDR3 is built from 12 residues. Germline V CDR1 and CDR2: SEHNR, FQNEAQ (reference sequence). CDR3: CASSFTNTEAFF. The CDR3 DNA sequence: TGTGCCAGCAGCTTTACGAACACTGAAGCTTTCTTT.

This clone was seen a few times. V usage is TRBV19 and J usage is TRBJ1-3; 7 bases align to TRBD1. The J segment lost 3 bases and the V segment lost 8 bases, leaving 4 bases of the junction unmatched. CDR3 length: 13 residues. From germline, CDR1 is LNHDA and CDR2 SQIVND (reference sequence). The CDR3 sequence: CASRQGFGNTIYF. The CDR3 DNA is TGTGCCAGTCGACAGGGTTTTGGAAACACCATATATTTT. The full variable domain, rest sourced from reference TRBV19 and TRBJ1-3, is DGGITQSPKYLFRKEGQNVTLSCEQNLNHDAMYWYRQDPGQGLRLIYYSQIVNDFQKGDIAEGYSVSREKKESFPLTVTSAQKNPTAFYLCASRQGFGNTIYFGEGSWLTVV.

CDR3 sequence (DNA): TGTGCCAGCAGCAAAACGGTGGGAGGGGCAGTAAACACTGAAGCTTTCTTT. Translating gives CASSKTVGGAVNTEAFF. This rearrangement joins TRBV11-1 to TRBJ1-1, with D perhaps matching TRBD1 (5 bases). The CDR3 is 17 residues long. The V gene lost 5 bases and the J gene lost 2 bases, with 21 bases spanning the gap. CDR1 is SGHAT, CDR2 FQDESV, per germline (reference sequence).

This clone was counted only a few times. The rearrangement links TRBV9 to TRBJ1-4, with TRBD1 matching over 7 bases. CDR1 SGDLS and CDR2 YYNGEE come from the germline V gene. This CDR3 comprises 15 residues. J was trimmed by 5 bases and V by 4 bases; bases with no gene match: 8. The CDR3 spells CASSTWTGINEKLFF. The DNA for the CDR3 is TGTGCCAGCAGCACCTGGACAGGCATAAATGAAAAACTGTTTTTT. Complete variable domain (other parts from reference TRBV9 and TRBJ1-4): DSGVTQTPKHLITATGQRVTLRCSPRSGDLSVYWYQQSLDQGLQFLIQYYNGEERAKGNILERFSAQQFPDLHSELNLSSLELGDSALYFCASSTWTGINEKLFFGSGTQLSVL.

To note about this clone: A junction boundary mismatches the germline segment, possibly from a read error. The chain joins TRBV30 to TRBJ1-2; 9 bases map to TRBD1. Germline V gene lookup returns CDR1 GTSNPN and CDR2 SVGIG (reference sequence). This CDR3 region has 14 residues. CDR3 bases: TGTGCCTGGAGTCGAGGACAGGGGAACTATGGCCACACCTTC. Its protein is CAWSRGQGNYGHTF.

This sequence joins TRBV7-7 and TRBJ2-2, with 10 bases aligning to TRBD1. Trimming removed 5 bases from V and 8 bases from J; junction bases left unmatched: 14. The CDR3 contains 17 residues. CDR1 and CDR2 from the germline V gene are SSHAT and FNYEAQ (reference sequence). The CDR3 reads CASSPRKPGQGTGELFF. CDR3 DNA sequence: TGTGCCAGCAGCCCCCGGAAGCCGGGACAGGGGACGGGGGAGCTGTTTTTT.

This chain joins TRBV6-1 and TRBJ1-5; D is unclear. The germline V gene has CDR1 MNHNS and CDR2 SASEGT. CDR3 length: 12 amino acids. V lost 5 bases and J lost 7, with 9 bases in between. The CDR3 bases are TGTGCCAGCAGTAACCTAGTCCAGCCCCAGCATTTT. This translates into CASSNLVQPQHF.